These 10 T cell receptor beta chains were all obtained from the same sample, sequenced in a study of blood T cell repertoires in COVID-19. TCRdb's copy holds only in-frame clones and misses some; the assay was immunoSEQ multiplex PCR. The sample contains around 340,000 clones, roughly 90% of which appear only once. The sequenced sample was peripheral blood. The origin of the receptors is a woman aged 55-70 years with COVID-19, enrolled during active disease.

The V call is TRBV5-1, the J call TRBJ1-2; tentatively, D is TRBD1 (6 bases). Germline V gives CDR1 SGHRS, CDR2 YFSETQ. Trimming pared 0 bases from V and 4 bases from J, leaving 10 bases between. The CDR3 extends over 14 amino acids. CDR3 sequence reads: CASSLGDNRYGYTF. DNA for the CDR3: TGCGCCAGCAGCTTGGGGGACAACCGCTATGGCTACACCTTC.

The CDR3 spells CASSWGGAYGYTF. The CDR3 region has the DNA TGTGCCAGCAGTTGGGGGGGCGCATATGGCTACACCTTC. The chain has TRBV13 and TRBJ1-2; D may be TRBD1 (6 bases). Germline CDR1 and CDR2: PRHDT and FYEKMQ (reference sequence). Trimming cost V 6 bases and J 5 bases, with 13 bases left between them. This CDR3 region has 13 residues.

The V gene is TRBV11-2, the J gene TRBJ2-1; no clear D. Trimming removed 10 bases from V and 13 bases from J, with 23 bases in between. The germline CDR1 and CDR2 sequences are SGHAT and FQNNGV. The CDR3 is 13 residues long. This CDR3 reads CATGGPPTARQFF. The CDR3 coding sequence is TGTGCCACCGGCGGCCCCCCAACGGCTCGACAGTTCTTC.

V is TRBV5-1 and J is TRBJ2-1, with 8 bases fitting TRBD1. V lost 6 bases to trimming and J lost 7 bases; unmatched junction nucleotides: 12. CDR3 length: 15 amino acids. Germline CDR1 is SGHRS and CDR2 is YFSETQ. CDR3 loop: CASKIVQGDVNEQFF. The CDR3 nucleotides are TGCGCCAGCAAAATCGTACAGGGGGATGTTAATGAGCAGTTCTTC.

The genes are TRBV7-8 and TRBJ1-6; 7 nucleotides align to TRBD1. Germline CDR1 SGHVS, CDR2 FQNEAQ. V lost 1 base to trimming and J lost 0 bases; unmatched junction nucleotides: 6. The CDR3 is made up of 18 amino acids. DNA for the CDR3: TGTGCCAGCAGCTTAGGTGGAGGGGGCCCCTCCTATAATTCACCCCTCCACTTT. It codes for CASSLGGGGPSYNSPLHF. Based on the CDR3 plus reference TRBV7-8 and TRBJ1-6, the full variable domain is GAGVSQSPRYKVAKRGQDVALRCDPISGHVSLFWYQQALGQGPEFLTYFQNEAQLDKSGLPSDRFFAERPEGSVSTLKIQRTQQEDSAVYLCASSLGGGGPSYNSPLHFGNGTRLTVT.

The chain employs TRBV19 and TRBJ1-5; D unresolved. V was clipped by 3 bases and J by 5 bases, with 14 bases between them. This CDR3 is built from 15 residues. In germline, CDR1 is LNHDA, CDR2 SQIVND (reference sequence). The CDR3 protein is CASSMVAAGDQPQHF. The CDR3, as DNA: TGTGCCAGTAGTATGGTAGCAGCCGGGGATCAGCCCCAGCATTTT.

The CDR3 DNA reads as TGTGCCAGCAGCCCAGGACTAGCGGGGGCCTACGAGCAGTACTTC. It is translated as CASSPGLAGAYEQYF. The genes are TRBV3-1 (or the pseudogene TRBV3-2) and TRBJ2-7, with TRBD2 matching over 13 bases. The CDR3 spans 15 residues. Germline values: CDR1 LGHDT, CDR2 YNNKEL (reference sequence). V dropped 4 bases and J dropped 2; count of bases not matched to a gene: 2.

V and J are TRBV9 and TRBJ2-3, with TRBD2 matching 14 bases. This CDR3 comprises 19 residues. From germline, CDR1 is SGDLS and CDR2 YYNGEE. Trimming removed 1 base from V and 6 bases from J; junction bases left unmatched: 13. CDR3 bases: TGTGCCAGCAGCGTACTACCCGGCGAGGGACTAGCGGGGGACGATACGCAGTATTTT. The encoded protein is CASSVLPGEGLAGDDTQYF.

The chain links TRBV29-1 to TRBJ2-7, with 11 bases aligning to TRBD1. CDR3 size: 14 residues. Germline V gene sequence: CDR1 SQVTM, CDR2 ANQGSEA. Losses at the gene ends were 1 base for V and 2 bases for J; bases not matched to a gene: 1. Here the CDR3 DNA reads TGCAGCGTTGAAGGGACAGGGGGCCCCTACGAGCAGTACTTC. This translates into CSVEGTGGPYEQYF.

The V call is TRBV18, the J call TRBJ2-3, with D unclear. This CDR3 contains 12 residues. Trimming removed 5 bases at V and 1 base at J, with 4 bases between. Germline CDR1 KGHSH, CDR2 LQKENI. The CDR3 nucleotides are TGTGCCAGCTCAAGCGGCACAGATACGCAGTATTTT. Translation gives CASSSGTDTQYF.